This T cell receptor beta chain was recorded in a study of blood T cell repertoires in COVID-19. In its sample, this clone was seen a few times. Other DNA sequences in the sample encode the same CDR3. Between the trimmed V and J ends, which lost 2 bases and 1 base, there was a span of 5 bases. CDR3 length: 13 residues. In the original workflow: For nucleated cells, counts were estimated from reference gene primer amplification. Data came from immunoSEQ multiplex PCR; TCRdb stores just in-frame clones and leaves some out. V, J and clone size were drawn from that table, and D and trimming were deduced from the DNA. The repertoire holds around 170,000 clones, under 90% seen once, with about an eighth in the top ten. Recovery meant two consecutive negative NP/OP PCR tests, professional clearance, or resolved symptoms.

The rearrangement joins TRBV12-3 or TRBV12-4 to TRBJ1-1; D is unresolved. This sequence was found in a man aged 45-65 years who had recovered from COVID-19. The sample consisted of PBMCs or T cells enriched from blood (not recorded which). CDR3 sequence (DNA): TGTGCCAGCAGTTTAAGCCCGAACACTGAAGCTTTCTTT. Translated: CASSLSPNTEAFF.